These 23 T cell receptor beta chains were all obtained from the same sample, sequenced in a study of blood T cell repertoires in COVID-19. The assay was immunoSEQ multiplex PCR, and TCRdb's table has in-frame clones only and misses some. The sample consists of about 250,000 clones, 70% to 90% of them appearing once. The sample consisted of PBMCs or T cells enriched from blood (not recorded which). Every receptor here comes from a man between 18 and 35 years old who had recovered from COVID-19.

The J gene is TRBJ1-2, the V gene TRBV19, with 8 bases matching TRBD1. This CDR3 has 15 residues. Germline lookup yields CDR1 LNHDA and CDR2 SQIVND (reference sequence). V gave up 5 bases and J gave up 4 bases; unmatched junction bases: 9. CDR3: CASSLTGARVYGYTF. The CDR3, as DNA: TGTGCCAGTAGTTTGACAGGGGCCAGGGTCTATGGCTACACCTTC.

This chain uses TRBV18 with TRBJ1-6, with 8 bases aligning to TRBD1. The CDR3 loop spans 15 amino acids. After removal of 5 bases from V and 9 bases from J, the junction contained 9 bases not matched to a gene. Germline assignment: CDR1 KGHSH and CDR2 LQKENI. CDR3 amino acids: CASSGQGVLTSPLHF. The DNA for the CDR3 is TGTGCCAGCTCAGGACAGGGAGTGCTGACTTCACCCCTCCACTTT.

CDR3 loop: CASSLGQGGDYEQYF. DNA of the CDR3: TGTGCCAGCAGTTTAGGGCAGGGTGGGGACTACGAGCAGTACTTC. V usage is TRBV27 and J usage is TRBJ2-7; D might be TRBD1 (5 bases). The CDR3 consists of 15 residues. CDR1 MNHEY and CDR2 SMNVEV come from the germline V gene (reference sequence). The germline V and J ends were trimmed by 2 bases and 3 bases, with 14 bases remaining between them.

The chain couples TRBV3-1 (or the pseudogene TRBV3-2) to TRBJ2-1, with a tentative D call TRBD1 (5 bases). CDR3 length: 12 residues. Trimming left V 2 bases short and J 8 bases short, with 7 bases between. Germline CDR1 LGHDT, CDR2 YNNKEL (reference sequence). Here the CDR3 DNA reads TGTGCCAGCAGCCAAATAGGGGATGAGCAGTTCTTC. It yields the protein CASSQIGDEQFF.

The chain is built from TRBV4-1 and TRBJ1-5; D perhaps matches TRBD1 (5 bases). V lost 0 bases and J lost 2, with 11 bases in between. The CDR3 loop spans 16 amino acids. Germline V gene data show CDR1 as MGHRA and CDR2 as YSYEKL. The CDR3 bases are TGCGCCAGCAGCCAAGATGGGGGGTTCCGCAATCAGCCCCAGCATTTT. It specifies CASSQDGGFRNQPQHF.

CDR3 sequence reads: CASSSRGTGTEQYF. The CDR3, as DNA: TGCGCCAGCAGCTCAAGAGGGACAGGGACTGAGCAGTACTTC. The V gene is TRBV5-1, the J gene TRBJ2-7; TRBD1 aligns across 9 bases. The CDR3 has 14 residues. The V segment lost 3 bases and the J segment 7 bases; nucleotides outside the gene matches: 8. From germline, CDR1 is SGHRS and CDR2 YFSETQ.

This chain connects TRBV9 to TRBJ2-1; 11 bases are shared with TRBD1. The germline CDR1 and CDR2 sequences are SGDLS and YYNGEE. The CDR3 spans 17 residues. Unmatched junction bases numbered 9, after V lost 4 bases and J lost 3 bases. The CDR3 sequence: CASSTRPGTGGYNEQFF. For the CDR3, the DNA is TGTGCCAGCAGCACCCGACCCGGGACAGGGGGCTACAATGAGCAGTTCTTC.

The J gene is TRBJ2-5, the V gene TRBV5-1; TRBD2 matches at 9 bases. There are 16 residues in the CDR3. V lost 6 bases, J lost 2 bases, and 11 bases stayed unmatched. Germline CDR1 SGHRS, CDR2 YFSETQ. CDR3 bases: TGCGCCAGCACTTTGGGTGGAGCGGGGGGACAAGAGACCCAGTACTTC. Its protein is CASTLGGAGGQETQYF.

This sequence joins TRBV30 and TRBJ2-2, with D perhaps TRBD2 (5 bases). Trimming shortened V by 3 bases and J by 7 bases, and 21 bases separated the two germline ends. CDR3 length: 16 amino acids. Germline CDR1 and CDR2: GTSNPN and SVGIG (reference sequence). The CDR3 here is CAWRLGRGMGNGELFF. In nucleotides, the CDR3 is TGTGCCTGGAGATTGGGCCGGGGAATGGGGAACGGGGAGCTGTTTTTT.

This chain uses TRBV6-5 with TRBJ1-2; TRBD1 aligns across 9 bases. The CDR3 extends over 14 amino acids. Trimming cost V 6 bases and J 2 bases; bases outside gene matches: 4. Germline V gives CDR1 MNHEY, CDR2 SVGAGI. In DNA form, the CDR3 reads TGTGCCAGCAGAGCCGGGACAGGGAACTATGGCTACACCTTC. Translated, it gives CASRAGTGNYGYTF.

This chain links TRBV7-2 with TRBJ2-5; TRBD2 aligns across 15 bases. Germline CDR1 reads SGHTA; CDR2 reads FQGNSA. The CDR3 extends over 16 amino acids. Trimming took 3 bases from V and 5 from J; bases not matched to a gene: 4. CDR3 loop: CASSLGLAGGFETQYF. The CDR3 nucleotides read TGTGCCAGCAGCTTGGGACTAGCGGGGGGTTTTGAGACCCAGTACTTC.

CDR3 in DNA: TGTGCCAGCAGTGGACAGGGGGGCACTGAAGCTTTCTTT. It specifies CASSGQGGTEAFF. The chain is built from TRBV2 and TRBJ1-1; 9 nucleotides line up with TRBD1. With 4 bases clipped from V and 4 bases from J, the junction kept 1 base outside the gene matches. From germline, CDR1 is SNHLY and CDR2 FYNNEI. The CDR3 extends over 13 amino acids.

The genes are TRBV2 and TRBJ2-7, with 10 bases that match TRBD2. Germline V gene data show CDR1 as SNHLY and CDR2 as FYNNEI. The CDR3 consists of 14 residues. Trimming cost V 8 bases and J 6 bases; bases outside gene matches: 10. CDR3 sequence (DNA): TGTGCCAGCGCCGATTCTATAGCGGGAGGCGAGCAGTACTTC. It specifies CASADSIAGGEQYF.

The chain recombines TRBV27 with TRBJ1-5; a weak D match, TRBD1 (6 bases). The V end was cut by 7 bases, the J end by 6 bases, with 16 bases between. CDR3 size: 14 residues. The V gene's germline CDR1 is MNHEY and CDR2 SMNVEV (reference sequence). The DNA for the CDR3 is TGTGCCAGCAACCCGGGAGGGGGTGGTCAGCCCCAGCATTTT. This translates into CASNPGGGGQPQHF.

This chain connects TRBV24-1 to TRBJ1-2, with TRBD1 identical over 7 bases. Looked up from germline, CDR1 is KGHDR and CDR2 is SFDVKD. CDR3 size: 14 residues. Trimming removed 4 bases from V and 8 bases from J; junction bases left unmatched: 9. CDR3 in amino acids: CATSDLTGVGGYTF. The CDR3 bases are TGTGCCACCAGTGACCTTACAGGGGTAGGGGGCTACACCTTC.

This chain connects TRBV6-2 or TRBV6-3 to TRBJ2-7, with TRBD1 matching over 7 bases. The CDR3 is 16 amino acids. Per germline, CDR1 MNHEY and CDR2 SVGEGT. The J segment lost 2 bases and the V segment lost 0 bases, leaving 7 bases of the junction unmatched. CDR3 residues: CASSYSMRDSTYEQYF. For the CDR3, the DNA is TGTGCCAGCAGTTACTCGATGAGGGACAGCACCTACGAGCAGTACTTC.

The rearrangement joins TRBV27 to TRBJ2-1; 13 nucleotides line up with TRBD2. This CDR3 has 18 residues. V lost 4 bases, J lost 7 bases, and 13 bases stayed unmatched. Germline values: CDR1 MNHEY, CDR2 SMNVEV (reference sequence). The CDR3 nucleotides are TGTGCCAGCAGTTCATCTCTTGGACTAGCGGGAGTAGGTAATGAGCAGTTCTTC. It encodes CASSSSLGLAGVGNEQFF.

CDR3 nucleotide sequence: TGTGCCAGCAGCTTGGGTTTAGGGCGGGATCAGCCCCAGCATTTT. It codes for CASSLGLGRDQPQHF. The chain joins TRBV5-6 to TRBJ1-5; no clear D gene. The germline CDR1 and CDR2 sequences are SGHDT and YYEEEE. The CDR3 covers 15 residues. Trimming shortened V by 0 bases and J by 5 bases, and 12 bases separated the two germline ends.

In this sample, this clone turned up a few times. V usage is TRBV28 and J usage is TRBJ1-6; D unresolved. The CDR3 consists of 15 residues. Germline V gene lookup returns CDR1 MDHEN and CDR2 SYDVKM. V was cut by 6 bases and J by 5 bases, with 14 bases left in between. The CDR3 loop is CASRLITKNNSPLHF. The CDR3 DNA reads TGTGCCAGCAGGCTGATCACAAAAAATAATTCACCCCTCCACTTT.

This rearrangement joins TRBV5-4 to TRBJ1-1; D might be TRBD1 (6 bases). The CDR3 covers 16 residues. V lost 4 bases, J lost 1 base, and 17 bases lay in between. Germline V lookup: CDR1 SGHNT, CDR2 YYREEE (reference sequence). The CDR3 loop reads CASSPRNAGANTEAFF. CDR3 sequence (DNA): TGTGCCAGCAGCCCCCGAAATGCAGGGGCGAACACTGAAGCTTTCTTT.

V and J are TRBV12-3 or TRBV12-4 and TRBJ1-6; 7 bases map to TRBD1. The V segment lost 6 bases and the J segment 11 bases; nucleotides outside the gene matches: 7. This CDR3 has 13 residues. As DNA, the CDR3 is TGTGCCAGCAGCCTACACAGGGGTACACCCCTCCACTTT. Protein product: CASSLHRGTPLHF.

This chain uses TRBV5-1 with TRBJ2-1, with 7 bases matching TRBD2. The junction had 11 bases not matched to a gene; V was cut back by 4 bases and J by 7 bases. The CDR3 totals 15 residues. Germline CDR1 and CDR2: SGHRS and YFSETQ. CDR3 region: CASSTRVGRGNEQFF. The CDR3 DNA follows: TGCGCCAGCAGCACCAGGGTAGGGAGGGGAAATGAGCAGTTCTTC.

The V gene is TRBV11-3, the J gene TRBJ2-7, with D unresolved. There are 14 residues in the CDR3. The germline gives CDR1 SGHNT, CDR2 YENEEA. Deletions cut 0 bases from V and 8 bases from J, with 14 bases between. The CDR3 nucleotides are TGTGCCAGCAGCTTAGATCCGGAGCGCCTCCAGCAGTACTTC. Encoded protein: CASSLDPERLQQYF.